This TCR beta chain derives from a study of blood T cell repertoires in COVID-19. Background on the study: The samples span acute and convalescent COVID-19 from the United States, Italy and Spain. Sources were T cells, B-cell-depleted T cells, or PBMCs; the material itself was cDNA or gDNA.

The CDR3 contains 13 residues. Germline loops: CDR1 SGHTA, CDR2 FQGTGA. The V and J ends lost 5 bases and 7 bases, in that order; junction bases with no gene match: 6. Original handling: Amplified reference gene primers provided the basis for estimating nucleated cell counts. The protocol was immunoSEQ multiplex PCR, while the TCRdb copy is restricted to in-frame clones and leaves out a portion. That table furnishes V, J and clone size, whereas the DNA furnished D and trimming. Of about 120,000 clones in the sample, around 82% were seen once. Patients in Seattle were enrolled during active infection, then followed longitudinally.

The sequenced sample consisted of peripheral blood. J is TRBJ1-1 and V is TRBV7-3, with 8 bases identical to TRBD1. This clonotype was obtained from a young man with COVID-19, enrolled during active disease. The CDR3 protein is CASSLGQGREAFF. The DNA of the CDR3 is TGTGCCAGCAGCCTCGGACAGGGCCGTGAAGCTTTCTTT.